This TCR beta chain was observed in a study of identical twins. As for this clonotype: Its antigen is not known.

Everyone who gave samples was a healthy Caucasian. TCRdb used MiXCR to reprocess the 5' RACE reads, holding one entry per CDR3 protein. The data contain about 810,000 distinct CDR3 sequences, around an eighth of them singletons. Germline CDR1 reads ENHRY; CDR2 reads SYGVKD. The V gene lost 8 bases and the J gene lost 0 bases, with 13 bases spanning the gap. This CDR3 contains 14 residues. Points from the study as a whole: Out-of-frame alpha sequences common to twins exhibited an excess of low generation probability. The conclusions drew on cross-sectional statistical analysis instead of tracking the same donors.

These data also featured in a second study, about yellow fever vaccine responses in identical twins.

This chain joins TRBV10-3 and TRBJ1-1; D is possibly TRBD1 (6 bases). This sequence was found in a young woman in good health. Material: PBMCs. In DNA form, the CDR3 reads TGTGCCATCTGGGGAGGGGGATTGAACACTGAAGCTTTCTTT. It encodes CAIWGGGLNTEAFF.